This TCR beta chain came from a study of Graves' ophthalmopathy and Graves' hyperthyroidism. CDR1 and CDR2 (germline): LNHDA, SQIVND (reference sequence). The CDR3 sequence is 15 residues long. Trimming removed 3 bases from V and 3 bases from J, with 12 bases in between. Amplification of the TCR beta CDR3 regions used RNA transcripts (as template). HTBI primers served in a first-round RT-PCR, which a second-round multiplex PCR followed. TCRdb analysed the multiplex PCR reads with MiXCR anew, one entry per CDR3 protein. The table has about 390,000 distinct CDR3 sequences, roughly a sixth seen once; the top ten hold roughly 2.3%. In this sample, this clonotype turned up many times.

Input material: peripheral blood. This receptor was identified in an adult woman with stable Graves' hyperthyroidism. The chain joins TRBV19 to TRBJ1-5; the D gene is possibly TRBD1 (5 bases). The CDR3: CASSMMGLYNQPQHF. The CDR3 DNA follows: TGTGCCAGTAGTATGATGGGACTTTACAATCAGCCCCAGCATTTT. Together with reference TRBV19 and TRBJ1-5, the CDR3 gives the full variable domain: DGGITQSPKYLFRKEGQNVTLSCEQNLNHDAMYWYRQDPGQGLRLIYYSQIVNDFQKGDIAEGYSVSREKKESFPLTVTSAQKNPTAFYLCASSMMGLYNQPQHFGDGTRLSIL.